Following are 20 T cell receptor beta chains from one sample sequenced in a study of T cell repertoires in cytomegalovirus infection. Antigens for these TCRs are unknown. One entry per CDR3 protein, called by TCRdb with MiXCR from the reads. Of about 770,000 distinct CDR3 sequences in the sample, roughly 29% are singletons; the top ten hold about an eighth. Here the sequenced sample was cultured CD8+ T cells from PBMCs, taken from culture after CMV antigen stimulation. These receptors were taken from a human donor in good health (CMV status not recorded). Some clones in this sample may be carry-over from other donors' samples.

This clonotype occurred a few times. The chain combines TRBV7-6 with TRBJ2-2; D uncertain. Germline loops: CDR1 SGHVS, CDR2 FNYEAQ. The V end lost 5 bases, the J end lost 0 bases, and 7 bases lay between the germline ends. The CDR3 length is 14 residues. CDR3 nucleotides: TGTGCCAGCAGCAGGGAATCGAACACCGGGGAGCTGTTTTTT. Translating gives CASSRESNTGELFF.

This clonotype was observed a handful of times. The CDR3 is CASSPRGQDYYGYTF. Here the CDR3 DNA reads TGTGCCAGCAGCCCCAGAGGACAGGACTATTATGGCTACACCTTC. V and J are TRBV7-9 and TRBJ1-2; TRBD1 agrees at 7 bases. After removal of 5 bases from V and 5 bases from J, the junction contained 11 bases not matched to a gene. The CDR3 extends over 15 amino acids. CDR1 is SEHNR and CDR2 is FQNEAQ in the germline V gene (reference sequence).

This clonotype has a handful of counts. The gene calls are TRBV19 and TRBJ2-7; D is unclear. The CDR3 extends over 15 amino acids. CDR1 is LNHDA and CDR2 is SQIVND in the germline V gene (reference sequence). V was cut by 0 bases and J by 3 bases, with 12 bases left in between. The CDR3 region has the DNA TGTGCCAGTAGTATAGATATAGGACGGATCTACGAGCAGTACTTC. It is translated as CASSIDIGRIYEQYF. Full variable domain (missing parts from reference TRBV19 and TRBJ2-7): DGGITQSPKYLFRKEGQNVTLSCEQNLNHDAMYWYRQDPGQGLRLIYYSQIVNDFQKGDIAEGYSVSREKKESFPLTVTSAQKNPTAFYLCASSIDIGRIYEQYFGPGTRLTVT.

This clonotype was detected many times. This chain joins TRBV6-5 and TRBJ1-6; a weak D match, TRBD1 (5 bases). V dropped 6 bases and J dropped 6 bases, with 21 bases sitting between them. This CDR3 contains 17 residues. Looked up from germline, CDR1 is MNHEY and CDR2 is SVGAGI. The CDR3 nucleotides are TGTGCCAGCAGGGGACCGGGGCGATTAATGGCTAATTCACCCCTCCACTTT. Translating it yields CASRGPGRLMANSPLHF.

The chain employs TRBV5-1 and TRBJ2-3; 16 nucleotides line up with TRBD2. Germline lookup yields CDR1 SGHRS and CDR2 YFSETQ. Germline trimming cut 3 bases from V and 4 bases from J; bases unmatched to any gene: 8. This CDR3 has 18 residues. CDR3 sequence: CASSWGTSGGAGADTQYF. Written as DNA, the CDR3 is TGCGCCAGCAGCTGGGGGACTAGCGGGGGGGCCGGGGCAGATACGCAGTATTTT.

This clonotype appeared once. J is TRBJ1-2 and V is TRBV7-4; D ambiguous. Germline lookup yields CDR1 SGHVT and CDR2 SQSDAQ. Trimming took 6 bases from V and 8 from J, leaving 16 bases between them. The CDR3 is 13 residues long. CDR3 nucleotides: TGTGCCAGCAGACCACGATATCATGGCGGCTACACCTTC. Protein product: CASRPRYHGGYTF.

This chain connects TRBV7-2 to TRBJ1-5; 7 nucleotides agree with TRBD1. The CDR3 sequence is 15 residues long. CDR1 is SGHTA and CDR2 is FQGNSA in the germline V gene. V trimming: 3 bases; J trimming: 7 bases; junction bases outside the gene matches: 9. The CDR3 is CASSFNRGWGQPQHF. The CDR3, as DNA: TGTGCCAGCAGCTTCAACAGGGGTTGGGGACAGCCCCAGCATTTT.

This clonotype was counted many times. The V and J genes are TRBV6-5 and TRBJ1-1; weak D call: TRBD1 (6 bases). Germline V gives CDR1 MNHEY, CDR2 SVGAGI. V was cut by 5 bases and J by 2 bases, with 15 bases left in between. The CDR3 is 15 amino acids. CDR3 sequence: CASSPSGGANTEAFF. DNA of the CDR3: TGTGCCAGCAGTCCCTCGGGGGGCGCAAACACTGAAGCTTTCTTT.

The V call is TRBV4-1, the J call TRBJ1-6; D is undetermined. The V gene's germline CDR1 is MGHRA and CDR2 YSYEKL. The CDR3 loop spans 16 amino acids. Trimming cost V 4 bases and J 6 bases, with 16 bases left between them. In DNA form, the CDR3 reads TGCGCCAGCAGCCGAATCGCGGGCACCCCTAATTCACCCCTCCACTTT. Encoded protein: CASSRIAGTPNSPLHF.

Note on this clonotype: This may be a read error: a much more frequent sequence differs by one nucleotide. The rearrangement uses TRBV7-2 and TRBJ2-7; 12 positions match TRBD2. The CDR3 has 16 amino acids. Per germline, CDR1 SGHTA and CDR2 FQGNSA. V lost 7 bases, J lost 4 bases, and 11 bases stayed unmatched. The CDR3 bases are TGTGCCAGCAACAATCTTCCGGGACTAGCGGGTTACGAGCAGTACGTC. It encodes CASNNLPGLAGYEQYV.

This clonotype came up many times. The chain uses TRBV7-9 and TRBJ2-1, with 8 bases fitting TRBD1. Per germline, CDR1 SEHNR and CDR2 FQNEAQ (reference sequence). V trimming: 5 bases; J trimming: 7 bases; junction bases outside the gene matches: 10. The CDR3 loop spans 15 amino acids. The CDR3 is CASSALTGALNEQFF. Written as DNA, the CDR3 is TGTGCCAGCAGCGCCCTGACAGGGGCGCTGAATGAGCAGTTCTTC.

The sample holds a few counts of this clonotype. The chain recombines TRBV19 with TRBJ2-7, with a possible D match to TRBD2 (5 bases). Germline V gene sequence: CDR1 LNHDA, CDR2 SQIVND (reference sequence). The ends were cut back, 3 bases at V and 0 bases at J, with 6 bases in the middle. The CDR3 covers 13 residues. The CDR3 DNA sequence: TGTGCCAGTAGTATCGGGGACTCCTACGAGCAGTACTTC. It encodes CASSIGDSYEQYF.

The table lists this clonotype with a few counts. The chain employs TRBV13 and TRBJ1-1; the D gene is possibly TRBD1 (5 bases). The germline CDR1 and CDR2 sequences are PRHDT and FYEKMQ (reference sequence). CDR3 size: 14 residues. V was trimmed by 2 bases and J by 6 bases, leaving 13 bases between them. The CDR3 sequence: CASSLKGADAEAFF. CDR3 coding DNA: TGTGCCAGCAGCTTAAAAGGGGCGGACGCTGAAGCTTTCTTT. The whole variable domain, remainder taken from reference TRBV13 and TRBJ1-1, is AAGVIQSPRHLIKEKRETATLKCYPIPRHDTVYWYQQGPGQDPQFLISFYEKMQSDKGSIPDRFSAQQFSDYHSELNMSSLELGDSALYFCASSLKGADAEAFFGQGTRLTVV.

This clonotype showed up many times. The chain couples TRBV7-2 to TRBJ1-2; D perhaps matches TRBD1 (5 bases). Trimming removed 4 bases at V and 1 base at J, with 16 bases between. CDR1 and CDR2 (germline): SGHTA, FQGNSA. This CDR3 spans 16 amino acids. This CDR3 reads CASSSLGGGDNYGYTF. DNA for the CDR3: TGTGCCAGCAGCTCCCTCGGGGGGGGGGATAACTATGGCTACACCTTC.

This clonotype turned up a few times. The CDR3 protein is CASSPPSKETQYF. Written as DNA, the CDR3 is TGTGCCAGCAGCCCCCCGAGTAAGGAGACCCAGTACTTC. The chain combines TRBV7-2 with TRBJ2-5; D gene uncertain. The CDR3 consists of 13 residues. Germline-derived CDR1 and CDR2 are SGHTA and FQGNSA. V lost 5 bases and J lost 5, with 12 bases in between.

This clonotype was recorded only once. The genes are TRBV19 and TRBJ2-1, with 11 bases matching TRBD2. Unmatched junction bases numbered 10, after V lost 5 bases and J lost 7 bases. In germline, CDR1 is LNHDA, CDR2 SQIVND (reference sequence). The CDR3 has 16 amino acids. Here the CDR3 DNA reads TGTGCCAGTAGTGGTTTAGCGGGGGGGCCGCGGAATGAGCAGTTCTTC. Translated, it gives CASSGLAGGPRNEQFF.

The J gene is TRBJ2-2, the V gene TRBV28, with D uncertain. Germline assignment: CDR1 MDHEN and CDR2 SYDVKM. The CDR3 is 15 residues long. Trimming cost V 6 bases and J 4 bases, with 15 bases left between them. CDR3 amino acids: CASRAADVTTGELFF. The CDR3 nucleotides read TGTGCCAGCAGGGCGGCGGACGTTACCACCGGGGAGCTGTTTTTT.

V is TRBV7-8 and J is TRBJ2-7, with TRBD1 matching over 9 bases. CDR3 length: 15 residues. From germline, CDR1 is SGHVS and CDR2 FQNEAQ. The V segment lost 4 bases and the J segment 4 bases; nucleotides outside the gene matches: 8. CDR3: CASSSYRGQGYEQYV. The CDR3 DNA reads TGTGCCAGCAGCTCTTACAGGGGGCAGGGGTACGAGCAGTACGTC.

This clonotype was seen ten or more times. The gene calls are TRBV5-5 and TRBJ2-5; the D gene is possibly TRBD1 (6 bases). The CDR3 is 16 residues long. V was clipped by 5 bases and J by 0 bases, with 17 bases between them. Germline-derived CDR1 and CDR2 are SGHKS and YYEKEE (reference sequence). CDR3 bases: TGTGCCAGCAGGGACGGACAGCTGGGATACCAAGAGACCCAGTACTTC. It translates to CASRDGQLGYQETQYF. Drawing the rest from reference TRBV5-5 and TRBJ2-5, the complete variable domain is DAGVTQSPTHLIKTRGQQVTLRCSPISGHKSVSWYQQVLGQGPQFIFQYYEKEERGRGNFPDRFSARQFPNYSSELNVNALLLGDSALYLCASRDGQLGYQETQYFGPGTRLLVL.

This clonotype has a handful of counts. The genes are TRBV12-3 or TRBV12-4 and TRBJ2-2; D is perhaps TRBD1 or TRBD2 (6 bases each). V was shortened by 10 bases and J by 4 bases, with 22 bases between the two germline ends. This CDR3 has 16 amino acids. The CDR3 DNA reads TGTGCCACGGGGGACACAGGGATTTTAGCCACCGGGGAGCTGTTTTTT. Translation gives CATGDTGILATGELFF.